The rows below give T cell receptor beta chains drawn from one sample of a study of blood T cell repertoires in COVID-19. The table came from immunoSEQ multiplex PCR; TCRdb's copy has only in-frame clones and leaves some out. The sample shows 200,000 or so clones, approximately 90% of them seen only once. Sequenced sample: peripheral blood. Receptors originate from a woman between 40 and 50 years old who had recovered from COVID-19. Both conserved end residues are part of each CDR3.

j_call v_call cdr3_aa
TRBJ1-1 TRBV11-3 CASSFWGPGAGLNTEAFF
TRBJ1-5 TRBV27 CASSPAGGSANQPQHF
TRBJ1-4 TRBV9 CASSAAGGLNEKLFF
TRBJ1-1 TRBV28 CASSLGGARNTEAFF
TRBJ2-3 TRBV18 CASSTAGPAPDTQYF
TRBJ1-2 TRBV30 CAWSLMFSNYGYTF
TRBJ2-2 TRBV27 CASSYRGELFF
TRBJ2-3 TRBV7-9 CASVRGWGLTVDTQYF
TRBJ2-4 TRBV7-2 CASSLAGVNIQYF
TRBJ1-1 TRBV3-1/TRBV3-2 CASSQDRTEAFF
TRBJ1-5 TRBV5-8 CASSLYPTGNQPQHF
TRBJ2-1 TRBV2 CASSPGRLGAYSEQFF
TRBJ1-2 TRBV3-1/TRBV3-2 CASSPPGTGGWRGYTF
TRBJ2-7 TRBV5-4 CASSSTGLLNYEQYF
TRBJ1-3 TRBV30 CAWSLERSGNTIYF
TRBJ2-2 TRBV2 CASSIAGSNTGELFF